This TCR beta chain was sequenced during a study of CD8+CD57+ T cells in acquired aplastic anemia. Study-level findings and limits: Both patients and controls carried the same twenty-nine CD8+ CDR3 sequences.

All patients picked for sequencing had shown, by flow cytometry, an expansion of CD8+CD57+ cells. For CDR3 and TCR beta VDJ profiling, genomic DNA was the template used. Using its own MiXCR run on the reads, TCRdb lists one record per CDR3 protein. The profile shows about 200,000 distinct CDR3 sequences, about 62% of them singletons. Note on this clonotype: Its antigen is as yet unknown.

This TCR was sampled from a human donor with aplastic anemia. The sample was sorted CD4+, CD8+, or CD8+CD57+ T cells (not recorded which) from PBMCs.

CDR3 bases: TGTGCCAGCAGCGCCCCGACTAGCGGGGGCACAGATACGCAGTATTTT. Translation: CASSAPTSGGTDTQYF. This chain links TRBV7-9 with TRBJ2-3; 11 positions match TRBD2. The V and J ends lost 5 bases and 1 base, in that order; junction bases with no gene match: 5. The CDR3 spans 16 residues. CDR1 and CDR2 from the germline V gene are SEHNR and FQNEAQ (reference sequence).